This T cell receptor (beta chain) was recorded in a study of regulatory T cells in long-lasting Graves disease. To make TCR beta libraries, researchers used iRepertoire HTBI primers and Arm-PCR of CDR3 regions. TCRdb analysed the multiplex PCR reads with MiXCR anew, one entry per CDR3 protein. The sample has approximately 440,000 distinct CDR3 sequences, 15% to 20% seen once. Time point: newly diagnosed GD, antithyroid drugs for less than 3 months. Generation of the TCR library employed RNA extracted from PBMCs. There are a few counts of this clonotype. The V gene's germline CDR1 is SGHTA and CDR2 FQGNSA. CDR3 length: 15 residues. Trimming shortened V by 5 bases and J by 1 base, and 14 bases separated the two germline ends. These data are also associated with another study on T cells in Graves' hyperthyroidism and ophthalmopathy. From that paper: A lack of ophthalmopathy progression within 18 months defined stable Graves' hyperthyroidism.

This sequence joins TRBV7-2 and TRBJ1-1; no definite D call. The receptor was derived from a man aged 35-49 years with Graves disease. Material: peripheral blood mononuclear cells (PBMCs), obtained at new diagnosis, from a patient treated with antithyroid drugs. The CDR3 region has the DNA TGTGCCAGCAGCCCACGGAAGGTGGGGAACACTGAAGCTTTCTTT. Its protein product is CASSPRKVGNTEAFF.